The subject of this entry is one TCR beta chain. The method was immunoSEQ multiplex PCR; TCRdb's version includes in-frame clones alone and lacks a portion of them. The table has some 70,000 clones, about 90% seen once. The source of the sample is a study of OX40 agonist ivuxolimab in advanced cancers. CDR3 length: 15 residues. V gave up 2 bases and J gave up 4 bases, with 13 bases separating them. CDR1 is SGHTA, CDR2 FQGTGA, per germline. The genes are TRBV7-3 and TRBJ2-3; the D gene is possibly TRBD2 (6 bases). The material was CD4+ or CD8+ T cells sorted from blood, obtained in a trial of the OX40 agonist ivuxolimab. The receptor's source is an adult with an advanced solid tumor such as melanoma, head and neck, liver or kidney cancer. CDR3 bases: TGTGCCAGCAGCTTAGGCGGGATGACCTCAGATACGCAGTATTTT. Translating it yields CASSLGGMTSDTQYF.